The 13 T cell receptor beta chains below come from one sample, sequenced in a study of cytomegalovirus exposure and HLA in healthy donors. Measured with immunoSEQ multiplex PCR; TCRdb has only the in-frame clones, and not every one. The sample shows roughly 130,000 clones, roughly 90% of them seen only once. The sample comprised PBMCs. These receptors all stem from a man aged 25 to 45 in good health and CMV-seronegative.

The chain combines TRBV30 with TRBJ1-1, with TRBD1 identical over 8 bases. Per germline, CDR1 GTSNPN and CDR2 SVGIG (reference sequence). J lost 1 base, V lost 8 bases, and 6 bases had no gene match. The CDR3 spans 13 residues. In DNA, the CDR3 is TGTGCCATTCTCGGGACAGGGAACACTGAAGCTTTCTTT. Protein: CAILGTGNTEAFF.

This rearrangement joins TRBV7-9 to TRBJ1-3; TRBD1 might be the D (5 bases). V was clipped by 2 bases and J by 4 bases, with 18 bases between them. Germline assignment: CDR1 SEHNR and CDR2 FQNEAQ (reference sequence). This CDR3 has 17 amino acids. The CDR3 region is CASSLWRDTGRGNTIYF. The CDR3 bases are TGTGCCAGCAGCTTATGGCGAGATACAGGACGGGGAAACACCATATATTTT.

The chain joins TRBV5-1 to TRBJ2-7; TRBD1 might be the D (5 bases). The CDR3 totals 14 residues. V was clipped by 4 bases and J by 5 bases, with 16 bases between them. CDR1 and CDR2 from the germline V gene are SGHRS and YFSETQ. CDR3 region: CASSRSDQGHEQYF. The CDR3, as DNA: TGCGCCAGCAGCAGATCGGACCAGGGCCACGAGCAGTACTTC.

The chain couples TRBV7-2 to TRBJ1-2; D call uncertain. V shed 7 bases and J shed 2 bases, with 17 bases lying between them. Germline CDR1 is SGHTA and CDR2 is FQGNSA. This CDR3 region has 15 residues. DNA of the CDR3: TGTGCCAGCATCACAGAGGGAAGGAAGAACTATGGCTACACCTTC. Protein product: CASITEGRKNYGYTF.

The genes are TRBV7-9 and TRBJ2-7; 8 nucleotides align to TRBD1. The CDR3 totals 15 residues. Germline values: CDR1 SEHNR, CDR2 FQNEAQ (reference sequence). With V trimmed by 1 base and J by 5 bases, 7 bases remained unmatched. CDR3 bases: TGTGCCAGCAGCTTAGTAGAGAGACAGGGGAACGAGCAGTACTTC. This sequence encodes CASSLVERQGNEQYF. Full variable domain (remainder filled in from reference TRBV7-9 and TRBJ2-7): DTGVSQNPRHKITKRGQNVTFRCDPISEHNRLYWYRQTLGQGPEFLTYFQNEAQLEKSRLLSDRFSAERPKGSFSTLEIQRTEQGDSAMYLCASSLVERQGNEQYFGPGTRLTVT.

The V gene is TRBV2, the J gene TRBJ1-1, with D unresolved. This CDR3 region has 14 residues. In germline, CDR1 is SNHLY, CDR2 FYNNEI. Deletions cut 6 bases from V and 8 bases from J, with 19 bases between. The CDR3 spells CASRASGNLIEAFF. As DNA, the CDR3 is TGTGCCAGCAGAGCCTCCGGGAACCTAATAGAAGCTTTCTTT.

The J gene is TRBJ1-2, the V gene TRBV29-1; TRBD1 might be the D (5 bases). Trimming shortened V by 6 bases and J by 4 bases, and 9 bases separated the two germline ends. Germline assignment: CDR1 SQVTM and CDR2 ANQGSEA. The CDR3 contains 11 residues. The chain's CDR3 is CSVGGFYGYTF. The CDR3 DNA follows: TGCAGCGTCGGGGGTTTCTATGGCTACACCTTC.

This sequence joins TRBV11-3 and TRBJ1-2; a possible D gene is TRBD1 (5 bases). The CDR3 contains 16 residues. Germline V gene sequence: CDR1 SGHNT, CDR2 YENEEA. V was shortened by 0 bases and J by 4 bases, with 15 bases between the two germline ends. The CDR3 DNA is TGTGCCAGCAGCTTAGATCGTGAGGACATAAGCTATGGCTACACCTTC. It translates to CASSLDREDISYGYTF. Combining the CDR3 with reference TRBV11-3 and TRBJ1-2 gives the whole variable domain EAGVVQSPRYKIIEKKQPVAFWCNPISGHNTLYWYLQNLGQGPELLIRYENEEAVDDSQLPKDRFSAERLKGVDSTLKIQPAELGDSAVYLCASSLDREDISYGYTFGSGTRLTVV.

This sequence joins TRBV5-6 and TRBJ1-2, with 7 bases lining up with TRBD1. V shed 0 bases, J shed 4 bases, and the junction held 0 bases outside the gene matches. Germline lookup yields CDR1 SGHDT and CDR2 YYEEEE. The CDR3 loop spans 13 amino acids. In nucleotides, the CDR3 is TGTGCCAGCAGCTTGGACAGGGGCTATGGCTACACCTTC. This sequence encodes CASSLDRGYGYTF. Filled out from reference TRBV5-6 and TRBJ1-2, the complete variable domain reads DAGVTQSPTHLIKTRGQQVTLRCSPKSGHDTVSWYQQALGQGPQFIFQYYEEEERQRGNFPDRFSGHQFPNYSSELNVNALLLGDSALYLCASSLDRGYGYTFGSGTRLTVV.

This clone has only one observation. V is TRBV11-2 and J is TRBJ2-3; 7 bases map to TRBD1. The CDR3 loop spans 14 amino acids. CDR1 SGHAT and CDR2 FQNNGV come from the germline V gene. Trimming at V came to 5 bases and at J to 2 bases, leaving 4 bases not matched to a gene. DNA for the CDR3: TGTGCCAGCAGCAGGGGGCCGTTCACAGATACGCAGTATTTT. Its protein is CASSRGPFTDTQYF.

The chain joins TRBV5-1 to TRBJ2-6, with TRBD2 as a possible D gene (6 bases). This CDR3 has 18 residues. Germline V CDR1 and CDR2: SGHRS, YFSETQ. The V end lost 0 bases, the J end lost 0 bases, and 13 bases lay between the germline ends. The CDR3 sequence is CASSLGKGLSSGANVLTF. The CDR3 DNA is TGCGCCAGCAGCTTGGGGAAGGGACTTAGCTCTGGGGCCAACGTCCTGACTTTC.

V and J are TRBV9 and TRBJ1-5; tentative D call: TRBD1 (5 bases). CDR3 length equals 15 residues. Germline V gene sequence: CDR1 SGDLS, CDR2 YYNGEE. Trimming left V 0 bases short and J 5 bases short, with 12 bases between. The CDR3 region has the DNA TGTGCCAGCAGCGTAGGGTCGGGGGTAGATCAGCCCCAGCATTTT. Translating gives CASSVGSGVDQPQHF.

This rearrangement joins TRBV6-4 to TRBJ1-4, with 9 bases that match TRBD1. Germline CDR1 MRHNA, CDR2 SNTAGT. V lost 6 bases and J lost 5; bases outside the gene matches: 4. This CDR3 is 14 amino acids long. The CDR3 reads CASRNDRGNEKLFF. In nucleotides, the CDR3 is TGTGCCAGCAGGAATGACAGGGGGAATGAAAAACTGTTTTTT.